This T cell receptor beta chain derives from a study of PD-L1 blockade in urothelial cancer. In the study overall: In the patient group, most of the 29 were males with bladder-origin urothelial cancer. A median blood sample held approximately 140,000 T cells and more than 80,000 unique TCRs.

Time point noted: peripheral blood 6 weeks after treatment start. All patients handed over anywhere from 1 to 8 samples, pretreatment and on-treatment. TCRdb's table, derived via immunoSEQ multiplex PCR, lists solely in-frame clones and lacks some. The sample shows 40,000 to 55,000 clones, less than 95% of them seen only once. This CDR3 spans 11 amino acids. Germline CDR1 DFQATT, CDR2 SNEGSKA (reference sequence). V was shortened by 1 base and J by 9 bases, with 7 bases between the two germline ends. The TCR was taken from a man aged 65 to 79 with urothelial cancer. The material was PBMCs, obtained around atezolizumab (anti-PD-L1) treatment. The rearrangement links TRBV20-1 to TRBJ2-1, with D maybe TRBD2 (5 bases). Here the CDR3 reads CSARVSGEQFF. In DNA, the CDR3 is TGCAGTGCTAGAGTCAGCGGTGAGCAGTTCTTC.